One and the same sample provided the 28 T cell receptor beta chains below, sequenced in a study of blood T cells in healthy people across ages. The second PCR ran roughly 6 to 11 cycles with a sample-barcoded 5' primer and J-beta primers. Using its own MiXCR run on the 5' RACE reads, TCRdb lists one record per CDR3 protein. This sample has approximately 850,000 distinct CDR3 sequences; over 45% occur once, and the top ten carry around 20%. The sample was blood. Receptors originate from a man aged 25 to 45 in good health.

This sequence joins TRBV7-2 and TRBJ2-4; TRBD2 might be the D (5 bases). There are 15 residues in the CDR3. Germline assignment: CDR1 SGHTA and CDR2 FQGNSA. V lost 3 bases to trimming and J lost 5 bases, with 14 bases between them. The CDR3 region has the DNA TGTGCCAGCAGCTTGTATTACGGGAACGAAAACATTCAGTACTTC. Translation: CASSLYYGNENIQYF.

This chain joins TRBV7-9 and TRBJ1-2; 7 bases are shared with TRBD1. The CDR3 has 16 amino acids. Germline V CDR1 and CDR2: SEHNR, FQNEAQ (reference sequence). The J segment lost 8 bases and the V segment lost 4 bases, leaving 16 bases of the junction unmatched. CDR3 loop: CASSSLRLTGFGGYTF. The CDR3 bases are TGTGCCAGCAGCTCCCTCCGCCTGACAGGGTTTGGAGGCTACACCTTC.

This clonotype has only a few counts. The chain is built from TRBV12-3 or TRBV12-4 and TRBJ2-5; 7 bases match TRBD1. The ends lost 6 bases at V and 5 bases at J; junction bases unmatched: 9. The CDR3 runs 14 residues. CDR3 protein: CASRLTGREETQYF. The CDR3 DNA reads as TGTGCCAGCAGGTTGACAGGGCGAGAGGAGACCCAGTACTTC.

This chain links TRBV9 with TRBJ1-2; a weak D match, TRBD1 (5 bases). Germline V gene lookup returns CDR1 SGDLS and CDR2 YYNGEE. This CDR3 is 13 amino acids long. Deletions cut 4 bases from V and 5 bases from J, with 12 bases between. The CDR3 region has the DNA TGTGCCAGCAGCCCTCCGGGGCAATATGGCTACACCTTC. This gives the protein CASSPPGQYGYTF. The full variable domain, in which reference TRBV9 and TRBJ1-2 provide the parts outside the CDR3, is DSGVTQTPKHLITATGQRVTLRCSPRSGDLSVYWYQQSLDQGLQFLIQYYNGEERAKGNILERFSAQQFPDLHSELNLSSLELGDSALYFCASSPPGQYGYTFGSGTRLTVV.

The J gene is TRBJ2-5, the V gene TRBV2; the D is unclear. CDR1 and CDR2 from the germline V gene are SNHLY and FYNNEI. This CDR3 has 14 residues. Trimming cost V 7 bases and J 5 bases, with 17 bases left between them. CDR3 sequence (DNA): TGTGCCAGCACCTTCGGGTTGCGTTTGGAGACCCAGTACTTC. Translation gives CASTFGLRLETQYF.

The chain carries TRBV6-5 and TRBJ1-2, with D possibly matching TRBD1 (6 bases). This CDR3 has 13 residues. Germline V gives CDR1 MNHEY, CDR2 SVGAGI. The V gene lost 3 bases and the J gene lost 7 bases, with 12 bases spanning the gap. The CDR3 region is CASSYTKGVGYTF. Written as DNA, the CDR3 is TGTGCCAGCAGTTATACAAAGGGGGTTGGCTACACCTTC.

The chain links TRBV7-8 to TRBJ2-7, with D hard to call. From germline, CDR1 is SGHVS and CDR2 FQNEAQ. V was shortened by 4 bases and J by 6 bases, with 13 bases between the two germline ends. This CDR3 contains 13 residues. This chain's CDR3 is CASSSMAKGEQYF. In DNA form, the CDR3 reads TGTGCCAGCAGCTCGATGGCAAAGGGCGAGCAGTACTTC.

The J gene is TRBJ2-1, the V gene TRBV20-1; D call uncertain. This CDR3 is built from 14 residues. V lost 0 bases and J lost 5, with 11 bases in between. Germline V gives CDR1 DFQATT, CDR2 SNEGSKA (reference sequence). CDR3 nucleotide sequence: TGCAGTGCTAGAGATCTGTACACCCACAATGAGCAGTTCTTC. Encoded protein: CSARDLYTHNEQFF.

This clonotype was observed a handful of times. The chain is built from TRBV7-2 and TRBJ1-2; possibly TRBD1 for D (6 bases). This CDR3 comprises 12 residues. Germline V gene data show CDR1 as SGHTA and CDR2 as FQGNSA. Trimming pared 5 bases from V and 4 bases from J, leaving 8 bases between. CDR3 in DNA: TGTGCCAGCAGCCCGGGGGCCTATGGCTACACCTTC. Amino acids: CASSPGAYGYTF.

Concerning this clonotype itself: At one of its ends the junction is not consistent with the germline gene, which may arise from a read error. V and J are TRBV4-3 and TRBJ2-5; 11 bases fit TRBD2. From germline, CDR1 is LGHNA and CDR2 YSLEER. CDR3 length: 16 amino acids. The CDR3 loop is CASSQGTSGHQETQYF. The CDR3 DNA reads as TGCGCCAGCAGCCAGGGGACTAGCGGACACCAGGAGACCCAGTACTTC.

V and J are TRBV29-1 and TRBJ2-1; 7 bases are shared with TRBD2. CDR1 and CDR2 from the germline V gene are SQVTM and ANQGSEA. The length of the CDR3 is 14 residues. J was trimmed by 5 bases and V by 4 bases; bases with no gene match: 8. The CDR3 nucleotides are TGCAGCGTTGTTTTGGGGGGGGTAGACAATGAGCAGTTCTTC. This translates into CSVVLGGVDNEQFF.

The V and J genes are TRBV10-3 and TRBJ2-5; D is undetermined. CDR3 size: 12 residues. Trimming removed 1 base at V and 4 bases at J, with 4 bases between. Germline V gene lookup returns CDR1 ENHRY and CDR2 SYGVKD. Here the CDR3 reads CAISELRETQYF. The CDR3 nucleotides are TGTGCCATCAGTGAGTTAAGAGAGACCCAGTACTTC.

V usage is TRBV20-1 and J usage is TRBJ2-7; D ambiguous. The germline V gene encodes CDR1 DFQATT and CDR2 SNEGSKA (reference sequence). The V end lost 0 bases, the J end lost 0 bases, and 9 bases lay between the germline ends. The length of the CDR3 is 14 residues. The CDR3 nucleotides are TGCAGTGCTAGAGATCCCAGCCACTCCTACGAGCAGTACTTC. Translating it yields CSARDPSHSYEQYF.

As DNA, the CDR3 is TGTGCCAGCAGTTTAGCTCCGGGACCAGAGCAGTACTTC. As protein: CASSLAPGPEQYF. The J gene is TRBJ2-7, the V gene TRBV12-3 or TRBV12-4, with D possibly being TRBD1 or TRBD2 (5 bases each). The CDR3 covers 13 residues. V gave up 0 bases and J gave up 7 bases, with 10 bases separating them.

This clonotype was observed once. This chain uses TRBV24-1 with TRBJ2-5, with D possibly matching TRBD2 (5 bases). This CDR3 contains 14 residues. CDR1 and CDR2 (germline): KGHDR, SFDVKD. V dropped 4 bases and J dropped 4 bases, with 12 bases sitting between them. The CDR3 nucleotides read TGTGCCACCAGTGACCCCCGAGGGTTAGAGACCCAGTACTTC. Translated, it gives CATSDPRGLETQYF.

The chain uses TRBV20-1 and TRBJ1-6; D may be TRBD1 (6 bases). Trimming pared 3 bases from V and 7 bases from J, leaving 10 bases between. CDR1 and CDR2 from the germline V gene are DFQATT and SNEGSKA (reference sequence). This CDR3 has 13 residues. The CDR3 here is CSAREDRNSPLHF. The CDR3 DNA follows: TGCAGTGCTAGGGAGGACAGAAATTCACCCCTCCACTTT.

The chain couples TRBV20-1 to TRBJ1-1; no reliable D call. Germline V lookup: CDR1 DFQATT, CDR2 SNEGSKA (reference sequence). Trimming took off 3 bases at V and 1 base at J, with 12 bases between the two ends. The CDR3 extends over 14 amino acids. CDR3 amino acids: CSASDDAQNTEAFF. The CDR3 coding sequence is TGCAGTGCTAGTGACGACGCACAGAACACTGAAGCTTTCTTT.

The J gene is TRBJ2-6, the V gene TRBV7-9, with D tentatively TRBD2 (5 bases). This CDR3 region has 17 residues. Germline V gene lookup returns CDR1 SEHNR and CDR2 FQNEAQ (reference sequence). The V and J ends lost 5 bases and 0 bases respectively, with 14 bases between them. The CDR3: CASSPSSGSSGANVLTF. CDR3 nucleotides: TGTGCCAGCAGCCCAAGCTCGGGGAGCTCTGGGGCCAACGTCCTGACTTTC.

The rearrangement joins TRBV6-2 or TRBV6-3 to TRBJ2-5, with 8 bases matching TRBD1. With 6 bases clipped from V and 5 bases from J, the junction kept 14 bases outside the gene matches. This CDR3 region has 16 residues. The V gene's germline CDR1 is MNHEY and CDR2 SVGEGT. CDR3 nucleotide sequence: TGTGCCAGCAGCCAACGCCGGGGACAGGCTATGGAGACCCAGTACTTC. It specifies CASSQRRGQAMETQYF.

The chain combines TRBV5-1 with TRBJ1-4, with a tentative D call TRBD1 (5 bases). The V end lost 6 bases, the J end lost 4 bases, and 13 bases lay between the germline ends. Germline lookup yields CDR1 SGHRS and CDR2 YFSETQ. CDR3 length: 14 amino acids. The CDR3 DNA reads as TGCGCCAGCACCTTTGGCGGACATAATGAAAAACTGTTTTTT. Amino acids: CASTFGGHNEKLFF.

The chain combines TRBV27 with TRBJ2-1; D is tentatively TRBD1 or TRBD2 (5 bases each). The length of the CDR3 is 14 residues. V lost 5 bases to trimming and J lost 8 bases, with 16 bases between them. Germline CDR1 reads MNHEY; CDR2 reads SMNVEV (reference sequence). The DNA of the CDR3 is TGTGCCAGCAGTCTCCGAGGGGTCGGCGATGAGCAGTTCTTC. This gives the protein CASSLRGVGDEQFF.

The chain is built from TRBV7-9 and TRBJ2-7; a possible D gene is TRBD1 (6 bases). The CDR3 contains 17 residues. In germline, CDR1 is SEHNR, CDR2 FQNEAQ (reference sequence). V was shortened by 5 bases and J by 2 bases, with 22 bases between the two germline ends. CDR3 DNA: TGTGCCAGCAGCAGTCCCTCCTCGGGACAAACCCCCTACGAGCAGTACTTC. Translation: CASSSPSSGQTPYEQYF.

The chain employs TRBV20-1 and TRBJ2-1; TRBD2 matches 9 bases. Looked up from germline, CDR1 is DFQATT and CDR2 is SNEGSKA (reference sequence). CDR3 length: 15 amino acids. The V gene end was trimmed by 2 bases and the J gene end by 6 bases; junction bases not matched to a gene: 8. The chain's CDR3 is CSARRGLAVGNEQFF. For the CDR3, the DNA is TGCAGTGCTAGAAGGGGACTAGCTGTCGGCAATGAGCAGTTCTTC.

V gene TRBV5-1 combines with J gene TRBJ2-7; no reliable D call. Germline V gives CDR1 SGHRS, CDR2 YFSETQ. The CDR3 consists of 15 residues. V lost 0 bases and J lost 2, with 12 bases in between. CDR3 coding DNA: TGCGCCAGCAGCTTGGGGCAGGTTCCGACCTACGAGCAGTACTTC. Its translation: CASSLGQVPTYEQYF.

The chain joins TRBV7-8 to TRBJ1-6, with D possibly matching TRBD1 (6 bases). The CDR3 extends over 15 amino acids. V was pared by 8 bases and J by 6 bases, with 17 bases between. Germline CDR1 reads SGHVS; CDR2 reads FQNEAQ. In DNA form, the CDR3 reads TGTGCCAGCCGTGCTACTGGACAGATTAATTCACCCCTCCACTTT. Encoded protein: CASRATGQINSPLHF.

V usage is TRBV2 and J usage is TRBJ2-7; 7 bases map to TRBD1. Trimming at V came to 6 bases and at J to 0 bases, leaving 5 bases not matched to a gene. CDR1 is SNHLY, CDR2 FYNNEI, per germline. The CDR3 contains 14 residues. CDR3 sequence: CASRGTESSYEQYF. The CDR3 DNA reads TGTGCCAGCAGGGGGACAGAAAGCTCCTACGAGCAGTACTTC.

J is TRBJ2-5 and V is TRBV9, with 7 bases identical to TRBD2. The ends lost 2 bases at V and 1 base at J; junction bases unmatched: 2. Germline V CDR1 and CDR2: SGDLS, YYNGEE. The CDR3 runs 14 residues. CDR3 in amino acids: CASSVSGLQETQYF. CDR3 bases: TGTGCCAGCAGCGTTAGCGGGCTCCAAGAGACCCAGTACTTC.

The chain recombines TRBV12-5 with TRBJ2-1; TRBD1 matches 10 bases. This CDR3 is built from 14 residues. V lost 6 bases, J lost 10 bases, and 9 bases stayed unmatched. Looked up from germline, CDR1 is LGHNT and CDR2 is FRNRAP. The CDR3 DNA reads TGTGCTAGTGGGCCCGGGACAGGGGCCTACGAGCAGTTCTTC. Translated: CASGPGTGAYEQFF. The full variable domain, in which reference TRBV12-5 and TRBJ2-1 provide the parts outside the CDR3, is DARVTQTPRHKVTEMGQEVTMRCQPILGHNTVFWYRQTMMQGLELLAYFRNRAPLDDSGMPKDRFSAEMPDATLATLKIQPSEPRDSAVYFCASGPGTGAYEQFFGPGTRLTVL.